A single sample gave rise to the 21 T cell receptor beta chains below, sequenced in a study of T cells and Merkel cell carcinoma outcomes. Only in-frame clones appear in the TCRdb table, and some are missing; sequencing was by immunoSEQ multiplex PCR. The repertoire holds 9,000 or so clones, with 80% to 90% as singletons. Input material: tumor tissue from Merkel cell carcinoma. The source is a human donor with Merkel cell carcinoma.

The chain is built from TRBV6-1 and TRBJ1-5; 7 nucleotides line up with TRBD1. Losses at the gene ends were 8 bases for V and 7 bases for J; bases not matched to a gene: 8. Germline CDR1 MNHNS, CDR2 SASEGT. There are 13 residues in the CDR3. The CDR3 is CASLTGINQPQHF. The DNA for the CDR3 is TGTGCCAGCTTGACAGGGATTAACCAGCCCCAGCATTTT.

The chain combines TRBV29-1 with TRBJ1-1; a possible D gene is TRBD1 (5 bases). V dropped 4 bases and J dropped 4 bases, with 10 bases sitting between them. CDR3 length: 12 residues. The V gene's germline CDR1 is SQVTM and CDR2 ANQGSEA. Here the CDR3 DNA reads TGCAGCGTTGTGTGGGGGACCACTGAAGCTTTCTTT. It is translated as CSVVWGTTEAFF.

The chain is built from TRBV2 and TRBJ2-1; 10 bases map to TRBD2. The CDR3 is 14 residues long. Germline V gives CDR1 SNHLY, CDR2 FYNNEI. The junction had 7 bases not matched to a gene; V was cut back by 8 bases and J by 6 bases. The CDR3 nucleotides read TGTGCCAGCGAGGCTAGCGGGGGCCTCAATGAGCAGTTCTTC. It translates to CASEASGGLNEQFF.

The V call is TRBV5-6, the J call TRBJ1-2, with D possibly TRBD1 on 6 matching bases. CDR1 is SGHDT and CDR2 is YYEEEE in the germline V gene. The CDR3 is 14 amino acids. V was pared by 7 bases and J by 4 bases, with 17 bases between. As DNA, the CDR3 is TGTGCCAGCGGCGCACGGGGGGCAGGCTATGGCTACACCTTC. Translated, it gives CASGARGAGYGYTF.

This rearrangement joins TRBV28 to TRBJ2-6; TRBD2 aligns across 8 bases. The CDR3 has 17 residues. V was pared by 3 bases and J by 5 bases, with 9 bases of the junction left unmatched. CDR1 is MDHEN, CDR2 SYDVKM, per germline. CDR3 in DNA: TGTGCCAGCAGTTTGGGCGGGGGGCAACGAAGGGCCAACGTCCTGACTTTC. This encodes CASSLGGGQRRANVLTF.

This chain connects TRBV25-1 to TRBJ2-2, with TRBD1 matching over 8 bases. With V trimmed by 1 base and J by 5 bases, 12 bases remained unmatched. CDR3 length: 18 amino acids. The germline gives CDR1 MGHDK, CDR2 SYGVNS. The CDR3 coding sequence is TGTGCCAGCAGTGAATTCCTTTCGACAGGGGAAGGAACCGGGGAGCTGTTTTTT. This sequence encodes CASSEFLSTGEGTGELFF.

This rearrangement joins TRBV18 to TRBJ2-3; 7 nucleotides align to TRBD2. Germline CDR1 KGHSH, CDR2 LQKENI. This CDR3 is 13 amino acids long. V lost 10 bases and J lost 0; bases outside the gene matches: 4. CDR3 in amino acids: CATTGGSTDTQYF. The CDR3 DNA follows: TGTGCCACCACGGGGGGTAGCACAGATACGCAGTATTTT.

The chain links TRBV19 to TRBJ1-5; maybe TRBD1 (5 bases). The CDR3 contains 13 residues. V was pared by 4 bases and J by 7 bases, with 11 bases between. Germline V gene data show CDR1 as LNHDA and CDR2 as SQIVND (reference sequence). CDR3 DNA: TGTGCCAGTAGTACCAGGGTCCGGCAGCCCCAGCATTTT. Protein: CASSTRVRQPQHF.

The V call is TRBV18, the J call TRBJ1-1; tentative D call: TRBD1 (5 bases). Germline loops: CDR1 KGHSH, CDR2 LQKENI. There are 16 residues in the CDR3. Trimming removed 2 bases at V and 0 bases at J, with 13 bases between. This chain's CDR3 is CASSPEPWTMNTEAFF. CDR3 DNA sequence: TGTGCCAGCTCACCAGAGCCGTGGACAATGAACACTGAAGCTTTCTTT. Complete variable domain (other parts from reference TRBV18 and TRBJ1-1): NAGVMQNPRHLVRRRGQEARLRCSPMKGHSHVYWYRQLPEEGLKFMVYLQKENIIDESGMPKERFSAEFPKEGPSILRIQQVVRGDSAAYFCASSPEPWTMNTEAFFGQGTRLTVV.

This clone was observed once. The gene calls are TRBV29-1 and TRBJ1-4, with D possibly TRBD1 on 5 matching bases. V lost 6 bases and J 7 bases, leaving 12 bases between the germline ends. Per the germline V gene, CDR1 is SQVTM and CDR2 is ANQGSEA. The CDR3 covers 12 residues. The CDR3 DNA reads as TGCAGCGTGGGGACGTCCATTGAAAAACTGTTTTTT. Its translation is CSVGTSIEKLFF.

The chain has TRBV6-5 and TRBJ1-3; 7 nucleotides line up with TRBD1. This CDR3 comprises 13 residues. Germline CDR1 MNHEY, CDR2 SVGAGI. After removal of 5 bases from V and 4 bases from J, the junction contained 2 bases not matched to a gene. CDR3 sequence reads: CASSQGQGNTIYF. CDR3 DNA: TGTGCCAGCAGTCAGGGACAGGGAAACACCATATATTTT.

This clone is medium-sized within its sample. The chain links TRBV29-1 to TRBJ2-1, with 9 bases lining up with TRBD1. This CDR3 is 13 amino acids long. Germline loops: CDR1 SQVTM, CDR2 ANQGSEA. V was clipped by 6 bases and J by 6 bases; unmatched bases: 6. The CDR3 spells CSVLGQGINEQFF. The DNA for the CDR3 is TGCAGCGTACTCGGACAGGGGATCAATGAGCAGTTCTTC.

The gene calls are TRBV27 and TRBJ1-2, with 8 positions matching TRBD1. The junction had 8 bases not matched to a gene; V was cut back by 5 bases and J by 3 bases. The CDR3 is 15 residues long. Germline assignment: CDR1 MNHEY and CDR2 SMNVEV (reference sequence). The CDR3 sequence is CASSPEGQGYYGYTF. The CDR3 region has the DNA TGTGCCAGCAGTCCCGAAGGACAGGGTTACTATGGCTACACCTTC.

By sample share, this clone is medium-sized. The genes are TRBV18 and TRBJ1-2; D call uncertain. Germline CDR1 KGHSH, CDR2 LQKENI. This CDR3 has 14 amino acids. V was pared by 0 bases and J by 4 bases, with 9 bases between. The CDR3 nucleotides read TGTGCCAGCTCACCACCCACAGAGTCCTATGGCTACACCTTC. Protein: CASSPPTESYGYTF.

V usage is TRBV7-9 and J usage is TRBJ2-3; no clear D gene. The germline gives CDR1 SEHNR, CDR2 FQNEAQ (reference sequence). Trimming cost V 4 bases and J 2 bases, with 4 bases left between them. The CDR3 has 12 residues. CDR3: CASSSNTDTQYF. The CDR3 nucleotides are TGTGCCAGCAGCTCTAACACAGATACGCAGTATTTT.

The rearrangement joins TRBV5-4 to TRBJ2-3; no clear D gene. The V gene lost 0 bases and the J gene lost 3 bases, with 5 bases spanning the gap. The CDR3 sequence is 13 residues long. Per the germline V gene, CDR1 is SGHNT and CDR2 is YYREEE (reference sequence). CDR3 DNA sequence: TGTGCCAGCAGCTTGGAAAAGACAGATACGCAGTATTTT. This encodes CASSLEKTDTQYF.

This chain joins TRBV7-2 and TRBJ2-3; the match to TRBD2 covers 11 bases. J was trimmed by 7 bases and V by 5 bases; bases with no gene match: 11. There are 16 residues in the CDR3. Germline V gene sequence: CDR1 SGHTA, CDR2 FQGNSA. CDR3 nucleotides: TGTGCCAGCAGCCAGCGGATTAGCGGGGGGGCGTATACGCAGTATTTT. Translated, it gives CASSQRISGGAYTQYF. Using reference TRBV7-2 and TRBJ2-3 for the parts outside the CDR3, the full variable domain is GAGVSQSPSNKVTEKGKDVELRCDPISGHTALYWYRQSLGQGLEFLIYFQGNSAPDKSGLPSDRFSAERTGGSVSTLTIQRTQQEDSAVYLCASSQRISGGAYTQYFGPGTRLTVL.

This clone was detected only a few times. V is TRBV5-1 and J is TRBJ2-4; weak D call: TRBD2 (5 bases). CDR1 is SGHRS, CDR2 YFSETQ, per germline. The CDR3 is 16 residues long. The V and J ends lost 7 bases and 7 bases respectively, with 24 bases between them. The CDR3 sequence: CASARYLVAGDNIQYF. CDR3 nucleotide sequence: TGCGCCAGCGCCCGTTATCTAGTAGCCGGGGATAACATTCAGTACTTC.

The chain uses TRBV9 and TRBJ2-2, with 7 bases lining up with TRBD2. Germline CDR1 is SGDLS and CDR2 is YYNGEE. V lost 4 bases, J lost 6 bases, and 6 bases stayed unmatched. The CDR3 loop spans 14 amino acids. The CDR3 region is CASSPRTRPGELFF. The CDR3 coding sequence is TGTGCCAGCAGCCCCCGGACTAGACCCGGGGAGCTGTTTTTT.

This rearrangement joins TRBV27 to TRBJ1-4; perhaps TRBD1 as D (6 bases). V was clipped by 6 bases and J by 7 bases, with 15 bases between them. The CDR3 consists of 14 residues. CDR1 MNHEY and CDR2 SMNVEV come from the germline V gene (reference sequence). CDR3 DNA sequence: TGTGCCAGCAGCCGTCTGGGGGCGGGTGAAAAACTGTTTTTT. Translating it yields CASSRLGAGEKLFF.

The rearrangement joins TRBV5-1 to TRBJ2-3, with a tentative D call TRBD1 (6 bases). CDR1 and CDR2 from the germline V gene are SGHRS and YFSETQ. The V gene lost 4 bases and the J gene lost 3 bases, with 21 bases spanning the gap. This CDR3 spans 17 amino acids. The CDR3 region is CASSRTKQGMGTDTQYF. The DNA for the CDR3 is TGCGCCAGCAGCCGGACCAAACAGGGTATGGGTACAGATACGCAGTATTTT.